The text below deals with one TCR beta chain. Its antigen remains unidentified. This record belongs to a study of T cell repertoires in cytomegalovirus infection. Study as a whole: Based on public TCR beta signatures, there were indications of CMV infection and of a matching HLA type.

TCRdb itself ran the reads through MiXCR, one entry per CDR3 protein. In the table there are about 770,000 distinct CDR3 sequences, 25% to 35% of which are singletons. The study, taken as a whole, reports: Dominating the ex vivo response were TCR beta clonotypes that were CMV-specific and HLA-C-restricted.

Germline CDR1 is LNHDA and CDR2 is SQIVND (reference sequence). The CDR3 totals 17 residues. V was shortened by 5 bases and J by 2 bases, with 18 bases between the two germline ends. The sequences come from cultured CD8+ T cells from PBMCs, collected from culture after CMV antigen stimulation. The rearrangement joins TRBV19 to TRBJ2-2; perhaps D is TRBD1 or TRBD2 (5 bases each). The receptor's source is a human donor in good health (CMV status not recorded). Some clones in this sample may be carry-over from other donors' samples. This CDR3 is CASSPGPLSQNTGELFF. CDR3 in DNA: TGTGCCAGTAGTCCGGGACCCCTGAGCCAAAACACCGGGGAGCTGTTTTTT.